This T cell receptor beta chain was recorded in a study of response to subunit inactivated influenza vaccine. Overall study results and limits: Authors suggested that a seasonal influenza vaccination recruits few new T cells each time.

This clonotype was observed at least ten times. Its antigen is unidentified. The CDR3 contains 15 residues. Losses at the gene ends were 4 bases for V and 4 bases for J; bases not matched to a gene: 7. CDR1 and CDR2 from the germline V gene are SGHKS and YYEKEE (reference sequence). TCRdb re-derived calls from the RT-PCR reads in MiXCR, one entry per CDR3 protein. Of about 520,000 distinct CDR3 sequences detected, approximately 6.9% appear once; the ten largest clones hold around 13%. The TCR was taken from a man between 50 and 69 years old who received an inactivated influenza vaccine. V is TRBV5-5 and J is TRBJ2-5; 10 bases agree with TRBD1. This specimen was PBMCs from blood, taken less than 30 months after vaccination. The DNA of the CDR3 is TGTGCCAGCAGCCGCCCGGGACAGGGGCTAGAGACCCAGTACTTC. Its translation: CASSRPGQGLETQYF.